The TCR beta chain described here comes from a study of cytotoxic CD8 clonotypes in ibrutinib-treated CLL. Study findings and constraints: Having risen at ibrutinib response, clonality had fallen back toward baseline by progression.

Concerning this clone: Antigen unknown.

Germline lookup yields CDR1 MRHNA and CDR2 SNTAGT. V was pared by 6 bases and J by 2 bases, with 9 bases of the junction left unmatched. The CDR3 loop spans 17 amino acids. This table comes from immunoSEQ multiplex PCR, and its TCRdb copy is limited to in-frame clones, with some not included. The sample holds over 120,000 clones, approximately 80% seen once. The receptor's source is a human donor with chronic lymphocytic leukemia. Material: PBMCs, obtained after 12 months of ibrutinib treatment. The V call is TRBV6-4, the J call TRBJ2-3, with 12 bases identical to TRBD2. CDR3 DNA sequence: TGTGCCAGCAGCGAAACTGGACTAGCGGGATACACAGATACGCAGTATTTT. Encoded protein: CASSETGLAGYTDTQYF.